A selection of T cell receptor beta chains follows, all from one sample in a study of T cell responses to AZD1222 COVID-19 vaccine. Method: immunoSEQ multiplex PCR; TCRdb's copy keeps in-frame clones and lacks some. The table records some 160,000 clones, approximately 90% of them present only once. The source was peripheral blood, collected 28 days after the second AZD1222 dose. The source of these receptors is an adult who received the AZD1222 COVID-19 vaccine. Each CDR3 is given with its conserved first and last residue. For some rows the clone size is stated as once, few or many, or as a class when expanded; others skip it.

clone_size	v_call	j_call	cdr3_aa
-	TRBV5-4	TRBJ2-5	CASSLTGAGETQYF
-	TRBV7-2	TRBJ1-1	CASSLPPGQATEAFF
-	TRBV20-1	TRBJ2-3	CSASEVGTDTQYF
-	TRBV5-4	TRBJ2-7	CASSLARGSYEQYF
-	TRBV7-9	TRBJ1-6	CASSLDVRDPNSPLHF
-	TRBV27	TRBJ1-2	CASSPSRGQGLYGYTF
-	TRBV9	TRBJ1-1	CASSVAWGPEAFF
-	TRBV7-8	TRBJ1-5	CASSSEGQGLMRSQPQHF
-	TRBV19	TRBJ1-1	CASSIGGMNTEAFF
-	TRBV7-2	TRBJ2-1	CASSLGSGSSYNEQFF
once	TRBV27	TRBJ1-2	CASSLGGNYGYTF
-	TRBV12-5	TRBJ2-7	CASGPFRGAEQYF
-	TRBV3-1/TRBV3-2	TRBJ2-7	CASSRQFENEQYF
-	TRBV18	TRBJ1-1	CASSMVTGEAFF
-	TRBV5-1	TRBJ1-1	CASSPGQTEAFF
-	TRBV7-9	TRBJ2-7	CASSSPGTFYEQYF
-	TRBV7-2	TRBJ1-2	CASSFSPSRGYTF
-	TRBV19	TRBJ1-4	CASRDRAETNEKLFF
-	TRBV3-1/TRBV3-2	TRBJ2-1	CASSRGTRSSYNEQFF
-	TRBV9	TRBJ2-1	CASTPGLAGGEQFF
-	TRBV7-3	TRBJ2-7	CASSLTSRQGLVF
-	TRBV5-3	TRBJ2-1	CARSPPGGGSYNEQFF
-	TRBV5-5	TRBJ1-1	CASRSHREWGMNTEAFF
-	TRBV5-4	TRBJ1-1	CASSPAGVARYTEAFF
-	TRBV12-3/TRBV12-4	TRBJ2-5	CASSFSGETQYF
-	TRBV5-1	TRBJ2-1	CASSLAGRISYNEQFF
-	TRBV7-9	TRBJ2-7	CASSLDWVLGEQYF
-	TRBV7-8	TRBJ1-1	CASSFSQGRTLNTEAFF
-	TRBV5-6	TRBJ2-5	CASSFRGAEETQYF
-	TRBV9	TRBJ1-1	CASSVESRANTEAFF
-	TRBV7-6	TRBJ2-5	CASSLEPGETRETQYF
-	TRBV18	TRBJ1-1	CASSLQGGNTEAFF
-	TRBV7-3	TRBJ2-2	CASSLKSGVGELFF
once	TRBV29-1	TRBJ2-1	CSVDTGVGYNEQFF
-	TRBV19	TRBJ2-2	CASIRSGRAVGELFF
-	TRBV5-5	TRBJ2-2	CASSPDGYTGELFF
-	TRBV5-1	TRBJ2-2	CASSLVAGEGPGELFF
-	TRBV4-2	TRBJ2-5	CASSQDMVAGVQGTQYF
-	TRBV5-6	TRBJ2-2	CASSSGTHDGELFF
-	TRBV29-1	TRBJ2-3	CSAERDTDTQYF
-	TRBV4-1	TRBJ1-6	CASSQDRESPLHF
-	TRBV4-2	TRBJ1-5	CASSQEERGDSNQPQHF
-	TRBV14	TRBJ2-3	CASSKRTGGPTDTQYF
-	TRBV10-2	TRBJ2-7	CASSGTSGSLSEQYF
-	TRBV5-5	TRBJ2-3	CASSIGGAADTQYF
-	TRBV10-3	TRBJ2-6	CAISGQSGANVLTF
-	TRBV2	TRBJ2-2	CASSKRQGGTGELFF
once	TRBV11-2	TRBJ1-3	CASSPGGQEGPSSGNTIYF
-	TRBV6-2/TRBV6-3	TRBJ2-3	CASSYSRELGTQYF
-	TRBV18	TRBJ2-1	CASSQTGTGYNEQFF